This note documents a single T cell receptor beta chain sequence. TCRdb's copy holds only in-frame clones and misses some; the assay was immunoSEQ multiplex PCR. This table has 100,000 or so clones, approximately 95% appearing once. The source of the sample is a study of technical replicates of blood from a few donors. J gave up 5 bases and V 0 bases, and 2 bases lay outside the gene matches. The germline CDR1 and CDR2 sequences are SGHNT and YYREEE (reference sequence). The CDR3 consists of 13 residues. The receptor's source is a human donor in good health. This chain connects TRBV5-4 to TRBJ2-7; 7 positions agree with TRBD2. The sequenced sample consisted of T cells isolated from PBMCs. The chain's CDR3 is CASSLGLADEQYF. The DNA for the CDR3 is TGTGCCAGCAGCTTGGGCCTAGCGGACGAGCAGTACTTC.